The sequence of this T cell receptor (beta chain) was determined in a study of blood T cell repertoires in COVID-19. Study as a whole: Some COVID-19 samples were acute and others convalescent; all came from the United States, Italy and Spain. The cDNA or gDNA used as material had been derived from T cells, B-cell-depleted T cells, or PBMCs.

The germline V gene encodes CDR1 SGHVS and CDR2 FQNEAQ. The V gene lost 5 bases and the J gene lost 5 bases, with 13 bases spanning the gap. The CDR3 consists of 14 residues. Repertoires were generated with immunoSEQ multiplex PCR, while TCRdb's copy carries only in-frame clones and drops some. The table lists approximately 40,000 clones, approximately 85% of them singletons, with approximately 45% in the top ten. V and J are TRBV7-8 and TRBJ2-1; tentative D call: TRBD2 (6 bases). Sequencing was done on a sample of peripheral blood. The origin of this receptor is a man aged 55 to 70 with active or convalescent COVID-19. CDR3 residues: CASSIGTGDNEQFF. The DNA for the CDR3 is TGTGCCAGCAGCATCGGGACGGGGGACAATGAGCAGTTCTTC.